This T cell receptor (beta chain) was sequenced in a study of molecular identifiers for immune sequencing clone quantification. Across the study: Replicate experiments divided RNA from about 19,000 or 110,000 naive CD8 cells into five parts and sequenced four.

Each CDR3 protein gets one entry after TCRdb re-called the PCR reads with MiXCR. The data show about 9,800 distinct CDR3 sequences, approximately 19% seen once. Libraries for naive CD8 T cells, which were made from 20,000 to 1,000,000 sorted cells, drew on 10%, 30% or 50% of the RNA. In the sort, naive CD8 T cells were defined as CD8+CD4-CCR7+CD45RA+. Findings and limits, study-wide: In CMV-specific effectors, clones above 20 copies held over 98% of molecules; naive, under 1%.

The V gene's germline CDR1 is DFQATT and CDR2 SNEGSKA (reference sequence). V lost 3 bases to trimming and J lost 4 bases; unmatched junction nucleotides: 6. The CDR3 contains 16 residues. Details on this clonotype: What it binds is unknown.

This TCR derives from a human donor in good health. Some libraries in this study had Jurkat cell RNA spiked in. Sequenced material: naive CD8+ T cells from blood, with Jurkat cell RNA spiked in. The subset is: FACS-sorted CD8+CD4-CCR7+CD45RA+ naive T cells. V gene TRBV20-1 combines with J gene TRBJ2-3; TRBD2 matches 14 bases. DNA for the CDR3: TGCAGTGCTAGGCGGACTAGCGGGGGGTGGCCAGATACGCAGTATTTT. This gives the protein CSARRTSGGWPDTQYF.